These T cell receptor beta chains were read from a single sample in a study of blood T cell repertoires in COVID-19. The assay was immunoSEQ multiplex PCR, and TCRdb's table has in-frame clones only and misses some. The data hold 140,000 or so clones, with around 81% observed a single time. The source material was peripheral blood. These receptors were collected from a woman in her forties or fifties with acute or convalescent COVID-19. Both conserved end residues are part of each CDR3. D genes are given only for firm matches. Clone size appears in some rows only: once, few, many, or a class for an expanded clone.

J gene	V gene	clone size	D gene	CDR3 DNA	CDR3 protein
TRBJ2-7	TRBV12-3/TRBV12-4	NA	NA	TGTGCCAGCAGTCAAGAGACCTACGAGCAGTACTTC	CASSQETYEQYF
TRBJ1-5	TRBV28	NA	TRBD1	TGTGTCAGCAGGGGACAGGGGGCAAAGCAGCCCCAGCATTTT	CVSRGQGAKQPQHF
TRBJ2-1	TRBV24-1	NA	NA	TGTGCCACCAGTGCCCCGCTGGACAATGACAATGAGCAGTTCTTC	CATSAPLDNDNEQFF
TRBJ2-7	TRBV27	NA	NA	TGTGCCACCAGGGGAACTCTAAGCGCAGGGAAGATCGAGCAGTACTTC	CATRGTLSAGKIEQYF
TRBJ1-4	TRBV5-1	NA	TRBD1	TGCGCCAGCAGCGGGGGACAGCTCAATGAAAAACTGTTTTTT	CASSGGQLNEKLFF
TRBJ2-1	TRBV18	NA	TRBD2	TGTGCCAGCTCGAAAATGACTAGCGCCAACTACAATGAGCAGTTCTTC	CASSKMTSANYNEQFF
TRBJ2-5	TRBV5-1	NA	NA	TGCGCCAGCAGCTTGGCCGCAACTACAGAGACCCAGTACTTC	CASSLAATTETQYF
TRBJ2-1	TRBV14	NA	NA	TGTGCCAGCAGCTCCCCGGACTGGGTGGGCTACAATGAGCAGTTCTTC	CASSSPDWVGYNEQFF
TRBJ1-6	TRBV10-3	NA	TRBD1	TGTGCCATCAAGTCGACAGGGGCGAGTTCGCCCCTCCACTTT	CAIKSTGASSPLHF
TRBJ1-4	TRBV19	NA	NA	TGTGCCAGTAGTATAGGAGCGGCAGAAGTTAATGAAAAACTGTTTTTT	CASSIGAAEVNEKLFF
TRBJ1-2	TRBV9	NA	NA	TGTGCCAGCAGCCCAGGCACGGCTAACTATGGCTACACCTTC	CASSPGTANYGYTF
TRBJ1-4	TRBV6-5	once	TRBD1	TGTGCCAGCAGCGAGGGACAGCCTAATGAAAAACTGTTTTTT	CASSEGQPNEKLFF
TRBJ1-2	TRBV29-1	few	NA	TGCAGCGTTCTAAGCCCCCGCGGAGAAGGCTACACCTTC	CSVLSPRGEGYTF
TRBJ2-7	TRBV19	once	TRBD1	TGTGCCAGTAGCAACGGACAGGATTTTTACGAGCAGTACTTC	CASSNGQDFYEQYF
TRBJ1-2	TRBV21-1	NA	NA	TGTGCCAGCAGCAAATTCTGGGGAGCCAAGGATGGCTACACCTTC	CASSKFWGAKDGYTF
TRBJ1-4	TRBV15	NA	NA	TGTGCCACCAGCAGTGAGGCGGAAATGGTGTTTTTT	CATSSEAEMVFF
TRBJ2-3	TRBV30	NA	NA	TGTGCCTGGAGTGTTGGGGGGACAGATACGCAGTATTTT	CAWSVGGTDTQYF